This T cell receptor beta chain appears in the sequencing data of a study of cytomegalovirus exposure and HLA in healthy donors. TCRdb keeps only in-frame clones here, not all; method: immunoSEQ multiplex PCR. The sample lists some 290,000 clones, 88% occurring once. CDR3 length: 13 residues. Between the trimmed V and J ends, which lost 7 bases and 4 bases, there was a span of 11 bases. The germline CDR1 and CDR2 sequences are MNHNS and SASEGT. The chain employs TRBV6-1 and TRBJ1-3; D is ambiguous. This sequence originates from a man aged 25-45 years in good health and CMV-seronegative. The sequenced sample consisted of PBMCs. CDR3 in amino acids: CASTPSSGNTIYF. Here the CDR3 DNA reads TGTGCCAGCACTCCCTCGTCCGGAAACACCATATATTTT.